These 3 T cell receptor beta chains share one sample of origin, sequenced in a study of blood T cell repertoires in COVID-19. TCRdb's copy holds only in-frame clones and misses some; the assay was immunoSEQ multiplex PCR. The sample holds 300,000 to 350,000 clones, around 91% seen once. Source material: PBMCs or T cells enriched from blood (not recorded which). The source of these receptors is a woman aged 18-35 years with acute COVID-19.

The gene calls are TRBV27 and TRBJ2-7, with D perhaps matching TRBD1 (6 bases). V was pared by 6 bases and J by 0 bases, with 9 bases between. Germline loops: CDR1 MNHEY, CDR2 SMNVEV (reference sequence). The CDR3 sequence is 13 residues long. CDR3: CASSQGNSYEQYF. CDR3 nucleotide sequence: TGTGCCAGCAGCCAGGGGAACTCCTACGAGCAGTACTTC.

The V call is TRBV2, the J call TRBJ1-4; 7 bases line up with TRBD1. V trimming: 4 bases; J trimming: 0 bases; junction bases outside the gene matches: 14. CDR1 and CDR2 (germline): SNHLY, FYNNEI. The CDR3 has 19 residues. The CDR3 loop is CASSGPQGMGAPTNEKLFF. CDR3 coding DNA: TGTGCCAGCAGTGGACCACAGGGGATGGGTGCCCCAACTAATGAAAAACTGTTTTTT.

The rearrangement joins TRBV5-8 to TRBJ2-1; tentatively, D is TRBD1 (6 bases). Between the trimmed V and J ends, which lost 4 bases and 4 bases, there was a span of 18 bases. The germline V gene encodes CDR1 SGHTS and CDR2 YDEGEE. The length of the CDR3 is 16 residues. The CDR3 here is CASSTTGRGPYNEQFF. CDR3 in DNA: TGTGCCAGCAGCACGACAGGACGAGGCCCTTACAATGAGCAGTTCTTC.